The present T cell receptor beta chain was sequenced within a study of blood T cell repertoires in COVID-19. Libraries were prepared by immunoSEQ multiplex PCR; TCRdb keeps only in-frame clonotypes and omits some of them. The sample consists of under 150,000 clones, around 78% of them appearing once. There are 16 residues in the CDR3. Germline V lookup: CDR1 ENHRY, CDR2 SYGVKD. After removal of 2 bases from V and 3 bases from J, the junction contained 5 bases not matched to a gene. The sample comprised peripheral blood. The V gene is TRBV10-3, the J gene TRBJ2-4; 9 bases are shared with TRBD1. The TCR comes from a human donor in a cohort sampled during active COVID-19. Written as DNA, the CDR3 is TGTGCCATCAGTGAGGAACCGGGACAGGGCAAAAACATTCAGTACTTC. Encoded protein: CAISEEPGQGKNIQYF.